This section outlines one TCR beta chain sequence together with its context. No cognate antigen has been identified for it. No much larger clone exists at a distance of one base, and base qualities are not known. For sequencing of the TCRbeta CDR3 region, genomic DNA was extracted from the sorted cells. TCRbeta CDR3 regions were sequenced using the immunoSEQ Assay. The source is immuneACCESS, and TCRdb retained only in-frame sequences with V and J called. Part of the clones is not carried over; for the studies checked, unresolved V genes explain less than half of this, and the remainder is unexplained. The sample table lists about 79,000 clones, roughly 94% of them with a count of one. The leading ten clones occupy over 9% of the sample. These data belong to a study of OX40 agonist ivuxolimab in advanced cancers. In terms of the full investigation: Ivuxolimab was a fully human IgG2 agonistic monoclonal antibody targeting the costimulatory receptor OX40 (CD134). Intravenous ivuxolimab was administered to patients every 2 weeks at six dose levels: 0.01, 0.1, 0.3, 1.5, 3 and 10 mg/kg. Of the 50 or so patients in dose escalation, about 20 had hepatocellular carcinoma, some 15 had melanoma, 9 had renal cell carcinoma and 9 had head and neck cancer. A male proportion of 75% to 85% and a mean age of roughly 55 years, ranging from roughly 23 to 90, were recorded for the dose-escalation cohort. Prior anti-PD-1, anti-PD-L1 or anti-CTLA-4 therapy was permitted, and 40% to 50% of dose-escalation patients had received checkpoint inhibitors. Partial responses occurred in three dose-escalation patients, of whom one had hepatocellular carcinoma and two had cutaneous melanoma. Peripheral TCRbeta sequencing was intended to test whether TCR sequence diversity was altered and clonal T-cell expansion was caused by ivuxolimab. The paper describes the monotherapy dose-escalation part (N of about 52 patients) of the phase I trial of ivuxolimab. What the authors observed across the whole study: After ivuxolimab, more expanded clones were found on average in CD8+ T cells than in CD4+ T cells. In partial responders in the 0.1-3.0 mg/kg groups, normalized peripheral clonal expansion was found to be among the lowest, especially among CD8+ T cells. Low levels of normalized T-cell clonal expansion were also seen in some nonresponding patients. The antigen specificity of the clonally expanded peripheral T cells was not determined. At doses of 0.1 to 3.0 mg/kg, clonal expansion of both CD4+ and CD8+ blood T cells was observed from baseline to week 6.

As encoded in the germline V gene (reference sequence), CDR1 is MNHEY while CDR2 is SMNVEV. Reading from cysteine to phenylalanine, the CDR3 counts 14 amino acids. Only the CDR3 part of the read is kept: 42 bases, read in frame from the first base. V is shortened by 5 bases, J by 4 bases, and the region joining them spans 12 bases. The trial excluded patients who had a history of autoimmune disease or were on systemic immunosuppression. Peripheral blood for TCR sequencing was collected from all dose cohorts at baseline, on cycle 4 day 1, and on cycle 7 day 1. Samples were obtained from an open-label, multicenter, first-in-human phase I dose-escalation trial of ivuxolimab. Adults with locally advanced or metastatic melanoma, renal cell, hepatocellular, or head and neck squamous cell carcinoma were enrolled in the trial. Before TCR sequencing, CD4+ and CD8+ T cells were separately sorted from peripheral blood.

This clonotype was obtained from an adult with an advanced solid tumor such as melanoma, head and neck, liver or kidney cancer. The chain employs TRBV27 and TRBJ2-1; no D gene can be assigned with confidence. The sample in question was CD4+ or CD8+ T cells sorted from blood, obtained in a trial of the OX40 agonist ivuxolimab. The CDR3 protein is CASSPTVGYNEQFF. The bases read TGTGCCAGCAGTCCCACGGTGGGGTACAATGAGCAGTTCTTC.